This T cell receptor beta chain derives from a study of human T cells and chemical hapten exposure. This clonotype showed up many times. The antigen remains undetermined. Study results and caveats: All donors were alopecia patients, so their immunity may differ from that of healthy people. Against controls, expanded TCRs gave rise to significantly more large CDR3 similarity clusters.

The germline gives CDR1 SQVTM, CDR2 ANQGSEA. V lost 4 bases, J lost 6 bases, and 5 bases lay in between. This CDR3 contains 10 residues. TCRdb reprocessed the RACE reads via MiXCR and lists one record per CDR3 protein. The sample lists 80,000 to 100,000 distinct CDR3 sequences, 10% to 12% occurring once. Time point noted: pre-sensitization, week 0. Treatment noted: therapeutic diphenylcyclopropenone sensitization with weekly scalp DPC. This sequence was found in a woman in her sixties or seventies with alopecia areata. Some clones in this sample may be carry-over from other donors' samples. The source was whole blood, collected in connection with sensitization to the hapten diphenylcyclopropenone (DPC). This chain links TRBV29-1 with TRBJ2-3; D gene unclear. The CDR3 loop is CSVGRDTQYF. The CDR3 bases are TGCAGCGTTGGCCGGGATACGCAGTATTTT.